This T cell receptor (beta chain) was observed in a study of PD-1 blockade in mismatch repair-deficient tumors. TCRdb keeps only in-frame clones here, not all; method: immunoSEQ multiplex PCR. This sample has 15,000 or so clones, with approximately 83% found just once. Mismatch repair deficiency was confirmed in all patients, by PCR or immunohistochemistry. The CDR3 runs to 14 residues. The germline CDR1 and CDR2 sequences are SGHTA and FQGTGA. Trimming pared 5 bases from V and 2 bases from J, leaving 12 bases between. The chain is built from TRBV7-3 and TRBJ1-1, with D unresolved. The sample consisted of PBMCs, taken 4 weeks after starting pembrolizumab. The TCR originated in an adult with mismatch repair-deficient cancer. Here the CDR3 reads CASSPAGRNTEAFF. CDR3 nucleotide sequence: TGTGCCAGCAGCCCAGCAGGCAGAAACACTGAAGCTTTCTTT.